This T cell receptor (beta chain) originates from a study of neoadjuvant nivolumab and ipilimumab in lung cancer. Germline-derived CDR1 and CDR2 are SGHTS and YDEGEE. The CDR3 covers 14 residues. V lost 2 bases to trimming and J lost 1 base, with 9 bases between them. The protocol was immunoSEQ multiplex PCR, while the TCRdb copy is restricted to in-frame clones and leaves out a portion. The data contain 39,000 or so clones, roughly 89% of them singletons. The rearrangement uses TRBV5-8 and TRBJ1-1; no clear D gene. The sequence was obtained from an adult with non-small cell lung cancer. The material was peripheral blood, obtained before neoadjuvant nivolumab, alone or with ipilimumab. The CDR3 coding sequence is TGTGCCAGCAGCTTATCAGGACCGAACACTGAAGCTTTCTTT. Translating it yields CASSLSGPNTEAFF. Looking up the rest from reference TRBV5-8 and TRBJ1-1 gives the full variable domain: EAGVTQSPTHLIKTRGQQATLRCSPISGHTSVYWYQQALGLGLQFLLWYDEGEERNRGNFPPRFSGRQFPNYSSELNVNALELEDSALYLCASSLSGPNTEAFFGQGTRLTVV.